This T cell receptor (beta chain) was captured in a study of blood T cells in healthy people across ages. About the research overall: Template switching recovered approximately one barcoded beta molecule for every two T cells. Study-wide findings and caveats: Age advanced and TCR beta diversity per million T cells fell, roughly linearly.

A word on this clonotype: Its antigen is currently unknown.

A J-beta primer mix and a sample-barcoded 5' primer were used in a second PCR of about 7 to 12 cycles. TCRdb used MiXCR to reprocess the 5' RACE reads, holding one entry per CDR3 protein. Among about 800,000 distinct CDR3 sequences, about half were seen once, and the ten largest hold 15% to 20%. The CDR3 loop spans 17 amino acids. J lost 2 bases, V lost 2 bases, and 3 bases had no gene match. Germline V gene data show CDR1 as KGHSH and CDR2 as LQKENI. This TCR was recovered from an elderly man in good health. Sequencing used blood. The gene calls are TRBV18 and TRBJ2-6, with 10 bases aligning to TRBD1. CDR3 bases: TGTGCCAGCTCACCAGAGACAGGGGGCCCTGGGGCCAACGTCCTGACTTTC. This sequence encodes CASSPETGGPGANVLTF. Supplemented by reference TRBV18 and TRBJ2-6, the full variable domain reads NAGVMQNPRHLVRRRGQEARLRCSPMKGHSHVYWYRQLPEEGLKFMVYLQKENIIDESGMPKERFSAEFPKEGPSILRIQQVVRGDSAAYFCASSPETGGPGANVLTFGAGSRLTVL.